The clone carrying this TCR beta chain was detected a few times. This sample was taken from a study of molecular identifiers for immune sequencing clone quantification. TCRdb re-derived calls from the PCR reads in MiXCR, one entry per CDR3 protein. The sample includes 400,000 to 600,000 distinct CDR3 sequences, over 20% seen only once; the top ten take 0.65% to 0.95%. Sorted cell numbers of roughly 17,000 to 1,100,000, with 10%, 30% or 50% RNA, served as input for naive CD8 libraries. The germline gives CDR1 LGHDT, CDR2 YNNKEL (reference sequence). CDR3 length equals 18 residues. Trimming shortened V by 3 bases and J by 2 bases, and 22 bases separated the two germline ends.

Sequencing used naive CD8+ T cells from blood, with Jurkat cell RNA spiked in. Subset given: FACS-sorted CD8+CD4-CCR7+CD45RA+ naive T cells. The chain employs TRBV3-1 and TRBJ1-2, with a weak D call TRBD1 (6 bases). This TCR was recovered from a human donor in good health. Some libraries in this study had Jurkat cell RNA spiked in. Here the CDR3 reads CASSHPGAGDYTNYGYTF. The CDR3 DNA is TGTGCCAGCAGCCACCCCGGGGCAGGGGATTACACGAACTATGGCTACACCTTC.